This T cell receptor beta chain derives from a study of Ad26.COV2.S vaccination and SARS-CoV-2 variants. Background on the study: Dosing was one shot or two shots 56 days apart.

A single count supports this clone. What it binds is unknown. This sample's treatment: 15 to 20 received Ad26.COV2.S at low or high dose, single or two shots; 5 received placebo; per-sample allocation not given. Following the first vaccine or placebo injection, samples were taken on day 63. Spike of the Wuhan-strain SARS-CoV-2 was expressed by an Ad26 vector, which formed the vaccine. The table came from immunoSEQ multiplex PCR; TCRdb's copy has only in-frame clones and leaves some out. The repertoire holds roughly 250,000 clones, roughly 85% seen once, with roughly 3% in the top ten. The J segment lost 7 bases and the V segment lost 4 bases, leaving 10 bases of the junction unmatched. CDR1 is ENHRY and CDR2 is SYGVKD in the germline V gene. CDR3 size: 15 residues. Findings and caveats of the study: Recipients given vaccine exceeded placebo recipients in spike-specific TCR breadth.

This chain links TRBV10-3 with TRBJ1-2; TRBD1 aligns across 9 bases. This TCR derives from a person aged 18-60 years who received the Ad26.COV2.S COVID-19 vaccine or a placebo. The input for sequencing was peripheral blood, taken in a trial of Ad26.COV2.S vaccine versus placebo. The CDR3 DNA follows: TGTGCCATCAGTGGGGGACAGGGCCCTCCTAGTGGCTACACCTTC. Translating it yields CAISGGQGPPSGYTF.